The rows below give T cell receptor beta chains drawn from one sample of a study of blood T cells in healthy people across ages. Using its own MiXCR run on the 5' RACE reads, TCRdb lists one record per CDR3 protein. The sample gives fewer than 1,200,000 distinct CDR3 sequences, under 30% of which show up once; around 0.7% is in the top ten. Separately, the same data were catalogued under a study of T cells of mothers and their children.

Input material: blood. These receptors originate from a girl between 2 and 10 years old in good health. Both conserved end residues are part of each CDR3. The D gene is left open where the match is weak. A clone size is listed for some rows: how often the clone was seen (once, few, many), or a class if it is expanded.

J gene | V gene | clone size | D gene | CDR3 protein | CDR3 DNA
TRBJ2-7 | TRBV6-5 | . | TRBD1 | CASSYWTGIGYEQYF | TGTGCCAGCAGTTACTGGACAGGGATTGGCTACGAGCAGTACTTC
TRBJ2-2 | TRBV9 | . | . | CASSVGGANTGELFF | TGTGCCAGCAGCGTCGGGGGAGCGAACACCGGGGAGCTGTTTTTT
TRBJ1-2 | TRBV5-1 | . | . | CASSSFYPGGATPRGYGYTF | TGCGCCAGCAGCTCCTTTTATCCCGGCGGGGCGACCCCCAGGGGCTATGGCTACACCTTC
TRBJ2-3 | TRBV11-1 | . | . | CASSLGNGGPDTQYF | TGTGCCAGCAGCCTTGGGAACGGGGGGCCAGATACGCAGTATTTT
TRBJ1-1 | TRBV5-1 | . | . | CASRPDSLAEAFF | TGCGCCAGCAGGCCCGACAGCCTCGCTGAAGCTTTCTTT
TRBJ1-2 | TRBV7-2 | . | . | CASSLQRGSRGYTF | TGTGCCAGCAGCTTACAGAGGGGCTCACGTGGCTACACCTTC
TRBJ2-1 | TRBV29-1 | few | TRBD1 | CSSQDRGLSNEQFF | TGCAGCTCACAGGACAGGGGGCTTAGCAACGAGCAGTTCTTC
TRBJ2-1 | TRBV4-2 | few | . | CASSPTYALGSYWSYNEQFF | TGTGCCAGCAGCCCAACGTACGCCCTTGGTTCGTATTGGTCCTACAATGAGCAGTTCTTC
TRBJ1-2 | TRBV4-1 | . | . | CASSQLGTANGYTF | TGCGCCAGCAGCCAACTCGGGACCGCCAATGGCTACACCTTC
TRBJ2-5 | TRBV9 | . | TRBD2 | CASSVGREAQETQYF | TGTGCCAGCAGCGTAGGACGGGAGGCCCAAGAGACCCAGTACTTC
TRBJ2-5 | TRBV3-1 | few | . | CASSQGLVQETQYF | TGTGCCAGCAGCCAAGGTTTAGTCCAAGAGACCCAGTACTTC
TRBJ1-4 | TRBV12-3/TRBV12-4 | few | TRBD1 | CASSPFDRGESNEKLFF | TGTGCCAGCAGTCCTTTCGACAGGGGGGAATCTAATGAAAAACTGTTTTTT
TRBJ2-1 | TRBV29-1 | . | . | CSVFVVVAEQFF | TGCAGCGTTTTCGTTGTTGTCGCTGAGCAGTTCTTC
TRBJ2-3 | TRBV3-1 | . | . | CASSQDNGGTTDTQYF | TGTGCCAGCAGCCAAGATAATGGTGGGACCACAGATACGCAGTATTTT
TRBJ1-1 | TRBV24-1 | few | TRBD1 | CATSGDRGGGYTEAFF | TGTGCCACCAGTGGGGACAGGGGAGGAGGGTACACTGAAGCTTTCTTT
TRBJ2-3 | TRBV7-2 | . | . | CASSLAGIDTQYF | TGTGCCAGCAGCTTAGCGGGAATAGATACGCAGTATTTT
TRBJ2-7 | TRBV6-6 | . | . | CASSAVAYEQYF | TGTGCCAGCAGTGCGGTGGCTTACGAGCAGTACTTC
TRBJ2-1 | TRBV24-1 | . | . | CATSDPGANEQFF | TGTGCCACCAGTGATCCCGGGGCCAATGAGCAGTTCTTC
TRBJ2-3 | TRBV27 | . | TRBD2 | CASSLESYGTSGTDTQYF | TGTGCCAGCAGTTTAGAATCTTACGGGACTAGCGGCACAGATACGCAGTATTTT
TRBJ2-5 | TRBV14 | . | TRBD1 | CASSLLRGLQETQYF | TGTGCCAGCAGCCTCCTTAGGGGGCTACAAGAGACCCAGTACTTC
TRBJ2-2 | TRBV24-1 | . | . | CATGARGELFF | TGTGCCACCGGAGCACGCGGGGAGCTGTTTTTT
TRBJ2-7 | TRBV5-1 | . | . | CASSADGATYEQYF | TGCGCCAGCAGCGCGGACGGAGCTACCTACGAGCAGTACTTC
TRBJ2-1 | TRBV29-1 | few | . | CSGGIYNEQFF | TGCAGCGGGGGGATTTACAATGAGCAGTTCTTC
TRBJ2-3 | TRBV12-3/TRBV12-4 | few | . | CASSFPGADTQYF | TGTGCCAGCAGTTTTCCCGGGGCAGATACGCAGTATTTT
TRBJ2-1 | TRBV7-9 | few | . | CASSSRHRRMSYNEQFF | TGTGCCAGCAGCTCCCGACACAGGAGGATGTCCTACAATGAGCAGTTCTTC
TRBJ2-2 | TRBV6-6 | few | . | CASSYADGNTGELFF | TGTGCCAGCAGTTACGCAGACGGGAACACCGGGGAGCTGTTTTTT
TRBJ2-7 | TRBV28 | . | TRBD2 | CASRSSGGRILEQYF | TGTGCCAGCCGAAGTAGCGGGGGGCGAATTCTCGAGCAGTACTTC
TRBJ2-7 | TRBV19 | few | TRBD2 | CASSISSGTYEQYF | TGTGCCAGTAGTATCAGTAGCGGGACGTACGAGCAGTACTTC
TRBJ2-7 | TRBV29-1 | few | . | CSVGASRGPYEQYF | TGCAGCGTTGGCGCGTCCCGGGGTCCCTACGAGCAGTACTTC
TRBJ2-1 | TRBV29-1 | . | TRBD1 | CSVAAGTGDPSYNEQFF | TGCAGCGTTGCGGCAGGGACAGGGGACCCTTCCTACAATGAGCAGTTCTTC
TRBJ2-7 | TRBV28 | few | . | CASSFLPDPYEQYF | TGTGCCAGCAGTTTTCTCCCAGACCCCTACGAGCAGTACTTC
TRBJ2-3 | TRBV28 | . | . | CASSLTGTSSVVDTQYF | TGTGCCAGCAGTCTAACCGGCACTTCTTCCGTTGTAGATACGCAGTATTTT
TRBJ2-5 | TRBV7-9 | . | . | CASSLATSPEYF | TGTGCCAGCAGCTTAGCGACTAGTCCCGAGTACTTC
TRBJ2-5 | TRBV20-1 | few | TRBD2 | CSARSAGGGETQYF | TGCAGTGCTAGATCGGCGGGGGGTGGGGAGACCCAGTACTTC
TRBJ1-1 | TRBV12-3/TRBV12-4 | . | . | CASRRQGQNRPEAFF | TGTGCCAGCAGACGCCAAGGACAGAACCGCCCTGAAGCTTTCTTT